This T cell receptor (beta chain) emerged from a study of T cell responses to AZD1222 COVID-19 vaccine. Turning to this clone: The antigen is not known.

The protocol was immunoSEQ multiplex PCR, while the TCRdb copy is restricted to in-frame clones and leaves out a portion. This sample yields approximately 88,000 clones, of which around 90% are seen a single time; roughly 5.2% belongs to the top ten. Study findings and constraints: At baseline, seropositivity was found in only 5 to 7 AZD1222 recipients. Nearly half of unique spike-specific TCRs reportedly avoided B.1.351 and B.1.1.7 mutated regions. Rises in breadth and depth of Spike-specific TCRs came after two AZD1222 doses.

The CDR3 extends over 13 amino acids. Germline V gene data show CDR1 as SGHVS and CDR2 as FQNEAQ. V lost 3 bases and J lost 2, with 8 bases in between. The sequencing used peripheral blood, collected 28 days after the second AZD1222 dose. The receptor was derived from an adult who received the AZD1222 COVID-19 vaccine. V is TRBV7-8 and J is TRBJ2-7, with D uncertain. CDR3 nucleotides: TGTGCCAGCAGCTTGGGCGGCCCCTACGAGCAGTACTTC. The encoded protein is CASSLGGPYEQYF.